This TCR beta chain was sequenced during a study of tumor T cells in aggressive B-cell lymphoma. The repertoire was sequenced with immunoSEQ multiplex PCR; TCRdb's copy has only in-frame clones and lacks some. The sample yields a few thousand clones, approximately 94% seen once. The CDR3 is made up of 14 amino acids. V shed 11 bases and J shed 0 bases, with 14 bases lying between them. The germline V gene has CDR1 MNHNS and CDR2 SASEGT. The source of this sequence is an adult with diffuse large B cell lymphoma. Sequenced input: tumor tissue. V and J are TRBV6-1 and TRBJ2-4, with D possibly being TRBD1 (5 bases). The CDR3 nucleotides are TGTGCCCACGATACAGGATTAGCCAAAAACATTCAGTACTTC. This translates into CAHDTGLAKNIQYF.